The 5 T cell receptor beta chains below were found in one sample sequenced in a study of molecular identifiers for immune sequencing clone quantification. TCRdb re-analysed the PCR reads in MiXCR, keeping a single row per CDR3 protein. The table records over 600,000 distinct CDR3 sequences, around 20% of them present only once. The sample taken for sequencing was naive CD8+ T cells from blood, with Jurkat cell RNA spiked in. The subset: FACS-sorted CD8+CD4-CCR7+CD45RA+ naive T cells. Source of these receptors: a human donor in good health. Some libraries in this study had Jurkat cell RNA spiked in.

This clonotype showed up many times. This sequence joins TRBV2 and TRBJ1-1; no reliable D call. V lost 6 bases, J lost 1 base, and 15 bases lay in between. In germline, CDR1 is SNHLY, CDR2 FYNNEI. This CDR3 has 15 residues. CDR3 DNA: TGTGCCAGCAGGGAATACGGGATCCAGAACACTGAAGCTTTCTTT. The encoded protein is CASREYGIQNTEAFF.

In this sample, this clonotype turned up many times. DNA for the CDR3: TGCGCCAGCAGCCCCTCGCGGGGGGCAAGCACTGAAGCTTTCTTT. As protein: CASSPSRGASTEAFF. V gene TRBV4-3 combines with J gene TRBJ1-1; tentative D call: TRBD1 (6 bases). Deletions cut 4 bases from V and 4 bases from J, with 16 bases between. Germline loops: CDR1 LGHNA, CDR2 YSLEER. The CDR3 sequence is 15 residues long.

This clonotype came up many times. V gene TRBV20-1 combines with J gene TRBJ2-7; 11 nucleotides agree with TRBD2. The germline V gene encodes CDR1 DFQATT and CDR2 SNEGSKA (reference sequence). With V trimmed by 0 bases and J by 2 bases, 6 bases remained unmatched. The CDR3 covers 16 residues. CDR3 coding DNA: TGCAGTGCTAGAGACGACACGGGACTAGCGGCCTACGAGCAGTACTTC. Translating it yields CSARDDTGLAAYEQYF.

The chain employs TRBV7-9 and TRBJ2-5; D is undetermined. This CDR3 has 13 residues. CDR1 is SEHNR and CDR2 is FQNEAQ in the germline V gene (reference sequence). Trimming took 5 bases from V and 2 from J, leaving 9 bases between them. CDR3 loop: CASSTTPQETQYF. In DNA, the CDR3 is TGTGCCAGCAGCACGACTCCACAAGAGACCCAGTACTTC. Variable domain in full (rest from reference TRBV7-9 and TRBJ2-5): DTGVSQNPRHKITKRGQNVTFRCDPISEHNRLYWYRQTLGQGPEFLTYFQNEAQLEKSRLLSDRFSAERPKGSFSTLEIQRTEQGDSAMYLCASSTTPQETQYFGPGTRLLVL.

In its sample, this clonotype was seen a few times. The CDR3 loop is CASSSPPGGTGETQYF. For the CDR3, the DNA is TGTGCCAGCAGCTCGCCCCCGGGGGGGACGGGAGAGACCCAGTACTTC. This chain links TRBV7-9 with TRBJ2-5; 8 bases fit TRBD2. The germline gives CDR1 SEHNR, CDR2 FQNEAQ (reference sequence). The CDR3 contains 16 residues. V lost 4 bases to trimming and J lost 4 bases; unmatched junction nucleotides: 11.